Included here is one T cell receptor beta chain sequence, with context. Its antigen has not been determined. There are no base qualities to consult, and no much larger clone falls within one base. The treatment or condition label on this specimen signifies: over 15 received Ad26.COV2.S at low or high dose, single or two shots; five or six received placebo; per-sample allocation not given. Repertoires of vaccine and placebo recipients were sequenced from samples collected on day 63 after the first injection. In Cohort 1b, about two dozen adults aged 18-55 years were enrolled at a single site in Boston, USA, between 29 July and 7 August 2020. As a vaccine, Ad26.COV2.S was a replication-incompetent adenovirus type 26 vector that expressed a prefusion-stabilized SARS-CoV-2 spike protein derived from the original Wuhan strain. The immunoSEQ Assay was the method used to sequence TCRbeta CDR3 regions. After extraction, genomic DNA underwent amplification by bias-controlled multiplex PCR, followed by high-throughput sequencing. The paper's data handling went like this. To quantify the absolute abundance of each unique TCRbeta CDR3 region, sequences were collapsed and filtered. T cell fraction was estimated by normalizing TCRbeta template counts to usable DNA, with usable DNA measured through amplification of reference genes found in all nucleated cells. Repertoire TCRs were annotated as SARS-CoV-2-specific by exact matching of V gene, CDR3 amino acid sequence and J gene to a known reactive TCR set. The reference SARS-CoV-2 TCR set was obtained from MIRA and was filtered for enrichment in COVID-19-positive ImmuneCODE repertoires, whereby public or cross-reactive TCRs were removed. Using the MIRA antigens, annotated TCRs were further analysed by specific ORF or by position within an ORF. Breadth was defined as the number of annotated unique rearrangements divided by the total number of unique productive rearrangements, and depth was defined as the summed frequency of the annotated unique rearrangements. TCR breadth was compared between groups using two-sided Wilcoxon rank-sum tests. TCRdb took over this immuneACCESS table, retaining in-frame rearrangements with V and J assigned. Such tables are incomplete; in checked studies, under half of the missing clones stem from an unresolved V gene, and the remainder is unexplained. The D gene and trimming were derived from the DNA, and the V and J assignments and clone size from that table. This sample is represented by 380,000 or so clones; about four fifths of them were singletons. About 7.4% of the sample goes to the ten largest clones.

V drops 0 bases and J drops 6 bases, leaving 12 bases in between. CDR1 SNHLY and CDR2 FYNNEI were looked up in the germline V gene. From the cysteine up to the phenylalanine, the CDR3 has a length of 15 residues. This entry keeps only the CDR3 DNA: 45 bases, framed from base 1. These data belong to a study of Ad26.COV2.S vaccination and SARS-CoV-2 variants (dated by TCRdb to the early 2020s). Background for the entire study: Donors in the vaccine arm were drawn from COV1001, a phase I-IIa trial of Ad26.COV2.S in healthy adults that was multicentre, randomized, double-blind and placebo-controlled. Trial participants were randomized into five groups of five, in which low-dose or high-dose Ad26.COV2.S was given once or twice, or placebo was given on both occasions. A total of around 32 samples were included in the TCR-sequenced set, comprising some 20 Ad26.COV2.S vaccine recipients, 5 placebo recipients and 8 SARS-CoV-2 convalescent individuals. Investigators did not know the trial group allocation while performing experiments and assessing outcomes. Sequencing of the TCRbeta repertoire served to evaluate the specificity and breadth of SARS-CoV-2-reactive T cell receptors following Ad26.COV2.S vaccination. Ad26.COV2.S was administered intramuscularly at a dose of 5x10^10 or 1x10^11 viral particles, either as one shot or as two shots given 56 days apart. What the authors observed across the whole study: The authors noted that total T cell responses may have been underestimated by the TCR breadth and depth analyses. Comparing responses between vaccine doses or regimens was not something the study was powered to do. Vaccine and placebo recipients had similar non-spike TCR breadth, a finding consistent with the vaccine containing only spike. After vaccination, spike-specific CD8+ and CD4+ T cell responses were reported to show substantial breadth. Higher spike-specific TCR breadth was observed in Ad26.COV2.S recipients than in placebo recipients (P = 0.0014).

The source of this sequence is a person aged 18-60 years who received the Ad26.COV2.S COVID-19 vaccine or a placebo. The material sequenced was peripheral blood, taken in a trial of Ad26.COV2.S vaccine versus placebo. The chain was built from TRBV2 and TRBJ2-4, and the D gene may be TRBD1, 5 bases matching. The CDR3 protein is CASSEASQGGNIQYF. Here is the DNA: TGTGCCAGCAGTGAAGCGAGCCAGGGTGGAAACATTCAGTACTTC.